The clone carrying this T cell receptor beta chain has more than one count but fewer than ten. Its antigen is still unknown. This CDR3 is built from 13 residues. With 6 bases removed from V and 0 bases from J, the gap between germline ends came to 9 bases. Germline V gene lookup returns CDR1 MNHEY and CDR2 SVGAGI. PCR used 60 Vbeta primers and 13 Jbeta primers. Profiled with immunoSEQ multiplex PCR; TCRdb holds only in-frame clones, not every one. The data contain approximately 100,000 clones, over 55% of them singletons. This specimen belongs to a study of cytomegalovirus exposure and HLA in healthy donors. Study outcomes and limitations: The authors later found most CMV-associated TCR beta chains appeared HLA-restricted. A later look showed TCR association rates differing by HLA locus, highest for DRB1 and lowest for HLA-C. Upon later analysis, HLA-associated TCR beta chains proved more clonally expanded than other, equally common chains. Reportedly, diagnosis of cytomegalovirus status by the classifier showed high specificity and sensitivity.

This sequence was found in a female donor in good health and CMV-seronegative. The chain joins TRBV6-5 to TRBJ2-7; possible D gene TRBD1, 6 bases. The sequenced sample consisted of PBMCs. The CDR3 nucleotides read TGTGCCAGCAGGGGGACACCCTCCTACGAGCAGTACTTC. Its protein is CASRGTPSYEQYF.